What follows are 24 T cell receptor beta chains derived from one specimen sequenced in a study of T cell changes during pregnancy in multiple sclerosis. The method was immunoSEQ multiplex PCR; TCRdb's version includes in-frame clones alone and lacks a portion of them. The sample lists some 60,000 clones; 88% were seen once. The source material was CD4+ T cells from peripheral blood mononuclear cells, sampled in the third trimester of pregnancy. The receptors were sampled from a female donor with multiple sclerosis, enrolled in a pregnancy study.

CDR3 sequence (DNA): TGTGCCAGCAGAGGAGGGCCCTCCTACAATGAGCAGTTCTTC. Its translation is CASRGGPSYNEQFF. This chain connects TRBV28 to TRBJ2-1, with D possibly matching TRBD2 (6 bases). This CDR3 has 14 residues. Germline CDR1 and CDR2: MDHEN and SYDVKM. Trimming took 6 bases from V and 0 from J, leaving 9 bases between them.

This clone occurred once. The rearrangement links TRBV4-2 to TRBJ2-7, with 10 nucleotides matching TRBD2. Germline V gives CDR1 LGHNA, CDR2 YNFKEQ. Trimming cost V 1 base and J 3 bases; bases outside gene matches: 9. The CDR3 has 17 amino acids. The CDR3 sequence: CASSQGYSSGGFYEQYF. The CDR3 region has the DNA TGTGCCAGCAGCCAAGGATATTCTAGCGGGGGATTCTACGAGCAGTACTTC.

As for this clone: The identical CDR3 is also encoded by other nucleotide sequences in the sample. The chain is built from TRBV6-5 and TRBJ2-1; tentatively, D is TRBD2 (6 bases). V was pared by 0 bases and J by 3 bases, with 6 bases between. CDR1 and CDR2 from the germline V gene are MNHEY and SVGAGI. The CDR3 extends over 14 amino acids. The CDR3 DNA sequence: TGTGCCAGCAGTTACTCGGGGGGCTACAATGAGCAGTTCTTC. Its translation is CASSYSGGYNEQFF.

The chain joins TRBV6-1 to TRBJ2-5; 15 bases match TRBD2. This CDR3 has 19 amino acids. The germline CDR1 and CDR2 sequences are MNHNS and SASEGT. With V trimmed by 4 bases and J by 7 bases, 16 bases remained unmatched. In DNA, the CDR3 is TGTGCCAGCAGTGCCTCTCCTCCGGGACTAGCGGGAGGTTGGGTGACCCAGTACTTC. This codes for CASSASPPGLAGGWVTQYF.

V gene TRBV27 combines with J gene TRBJ2-1; 11 bases line up with TRBD2. The germline V gene encodes CDR1 MNHEY and CDR2 SMNVEV (reference sequence). CDR3 length equals 14 residues. J was trimmed by 6 bases and V by 3 bases; bases with no gene match: 1. Here the CDR3 DNA reads TGTGCCAGCAGTTTTGGACTAGCGGGCAATGAGCAGTTCTTC. The encoded protein is CASSFGLAGNEQFF.

V and J are TRBV2 and TRBJ1-1, with 8 bases matching TRBD1. Germline V gives CDR1 SNHLY, CDR2 FYNNEI. V gave up 2 bases and J gave up 0 bases; unmatched junction bases: 2. The CDR3 extends over 15 amino acids. The CDR3 DNA follows: TGTGCCAGCAGTGAAACAGGGGGAATGAACACTGAAGCTTTCTTT. It codes for CASSETGGMNTEAFF.

V is TRBV18 and J is TRBJ1-1; maybe TRBD1 (5 bases). CDR1 is KGHSH and CDR2 is LQKENI in the germline V gene. This CDR3 is built from 13 residues. V lost 3 bases and J 3 bases, leaving 8 bases between the germline ends. CDR3 nucleotides: TGTGCCAGCTCACCGACAGAGGACACTGAAGCTTTCTTT. As protein: CASSPTEDTEAFF. Full variable domain (missing parts from reference TRBV18 and TRBJ1-1): NAGVMQNPRHLVRRRGQEARLRCSPMKGHSHVYWYRQLPEEGLKFMVYLQKENIIDESGMPKERFSAEFPKEGPSILRIQQVVRGDSAAYFCASSPTEDTEAFFGQGTRLTVV.

CDR3 sequence reads: CASSRTVDNEQFF. DNA for the CDR3: TGTGCCAGCAGCCGTACAGTAGACAATGAGCAGTTCTTC. This chain links TRBV7-3 with TRBJ2-1; D is unclear. The CDR3 length is 13 residues. Trimming shortened V by 5 bases and J by 5 bases, and 10 bases separated the two germline ends. Germline-derived CDR1 and CDR2 are SGHTA and FQGTGA.

The chain recombines TRBV19 with TRBJ2-3; D ambiguous. Germline V gene sequence: CDR1 LNHDA, CDR2 SQIVND (reference sequence). The V gene lost 10 bases and the J gene lost 0 bases, with 11 bases spanning the gap. The CDR3 consists of 13 residues. In DNA form, the CDR3 reads TGTGCCACCCGCCGCGGAAGCACAGATACGCAGTATTTT. It is translated as CATRRGSTDTQYF.

This chain uses TRBV5-1 with TRBJ2-2; 13 positions match TRBD2. CDR3 size: 18 residues. Germline V gene lookup returns CDR1 SGHRS and CDR2 YFSETQ. Losses at the gene ends were 3 bases for V and 0 bases for J; bases not matched to a gene: 5. The CDR3: CASSSTSGRRSNTGELFF. In nucleotides, the CDR3 is TGCGCCAGCAGCTCGACTAGCGGGAGGCGTTCGAACACCGGGGAGCTGTTTTTT.

V and J are TRBV10-3 and TRBJ1-2; D is possibly TRBD1 (6 bases). This CDR3 region has 12 residues. With 5 bases removed from V and 5 bases from J, the gap between germline ends came to 9 bases. Germline V gene lookup returns CDR1 ENHRY and CDR2 SYGVKD. CDR3 sequence: CAISSGDYGYTF. In DNA form, the CDR3 reads TGTGCCATCAGTTCAGGGGATTATGGCTACACCTTC.

The chain combines TRBV19 with TRBJ1-2, with 11 positions matching TRBD1. This CDR3 has 13 residues. Per germline, CDR1 LNHDA and CDR2 SQIVND (reference sequence). With 7 bases clipped from V and 8 bases from J, the junction kept 6 bases outside the gene matches. The CDR3, as DNA: TGTGCCAGTATTGGACAGGGGGCAAAAGGCTACACCTTC. Amino acids: CASIGQGAKGYTF.

The chain uses TRBV5-1 and TRBJ1-2; TRBD1 matches at 9 bases. This CDR3 has 15 residues. Unmatched junction bases numbered 7, after V lost 4 bases and J lost 3 bases. The germline V gene encodes CDR1 SGHRS and CDR2 YFSETQ. The CDR3 DNA sequence: TGCGCCAGCAGCGTCCCGACAGGGGGTGACTATGGCTACACCTTC. It encodes CASSVPTGGDYGYTF.

The rearrangement uses TRBV18 and TRBJ1-5; tentatively, D is TRBD1 (5 bases). V shed 10 bases and J shed 5 bases, with 15 bases lying between them. Germline CDR1 KGHSH, CDR2 LQKENI. This CDR3 spans 13 amino acids. The chain's CDR3 is CATTVDRDQPQHF. CDR3 nucleotides: TGTGCCACTACAGTCGACAGAGATCAGCCCCAGCATTTT. The variable domain in full, with the rest retrieved from reference TRBV18 and TRBJ1-5, is NAGVMQNPRHLVRRRGQEARLRCSPMKGHSHVYWYRQLPEEGLKFMVYLQKENIIDESGMPKERFSAEFPKEGPSILRIQQVVRGDSAAYFCATTVDRDQPQHFGDGTRLSIL.

J is TRBJ2-1 and V is TRBV7-6, with 8 nucleotides matching TRBD1. This CDR3 spans 15 amino acids. The germline V gene encodes CDR1 SGHVS and CDR2 FNYEAQ. V lost 1 base and J lost 4; bases outside the gene matches: 3. The CDR3 spells CASSLEGQGYNEQFF. For the CDR3, the DNA is TGTGCCAGCAGCTTAGAAGGACAGGGATACAATGAGCAGTTCTTC.

The chain uses TRBV19 and TRBJ2-6; D not resolved. Germline CDR1 is LNHDA and CDR2 is SQIVND (reference sequence). The CDR3 totals 13 residues. V lost 4 bases to trimming and J lost 2 bases, with 3 bases between them. The CDR3 reads CASSTTGANVLTF. The CDR3, as DNA: TGTGCCAGTAGTACTACTGGGGCCAACGTCCTGACTTTC.

This clone was seen only once. The chain joins TRBV7-9 to TRBJ1-3; D remains unclear. Per the germline V gene, CDR1 is SEHNR and CDR2 is FQNEAQ (reference sequence). V lost 5 bases and J lost 0, with 11 bases in between. This CDR3 is 15 amino acids long. The CDR3 sequence: CASSQTFLSGNTIYF. The CDR3 coding sequence is TGTGCCAGCAGCCAGACTTTCCTCTCTGGAAACACCATATATTTT. Variable domain in full (rest from reference TRBV7-9 and TRBJ1-3): DTGVSQNPRHKITKRGQNVTFRCDPISEHNRLYWYRQTLGQGPEFLTYFQNEAQLEKSRLLSDRFSAERPKGSFSTLEIQRTEQGDSAMYLCASSQTFLSGNTIYFGEGSWLTVV.

The chain combines TRBV18 with TRBJ1-1; maybe TRBD1 (5 bases). The CDR3 is made up of 14 amino acids. Germline CDR1 KGHSH, CDR2 LQKENI. The ends were cut back, 0 bases at V and 10 bases at J, with 15 bases in the middle. CDR3 loop: CASSPPQGAPVAFF. CDR3 coding DNA: TGTGCCAGCTCACCACCGCAAGGGGCCCCTGTAGCTTTCTTT. The full variable domain, its missing parts supplied by reference TRBV18 and TRBJ1-1, is NAGVMQNPRHLVRRRGQEARLRCSPMKGHSHVYWYRQLPEEGLKFMVYLQKENIIDESGMPKERFSAEFPKEGPSILRIQQVVRGDSAAYFCASSPPQGAPVAFFGQGTRLTVV.

V is TRBV6-1 and J is TRBJ1-4; D is undetermined. CDR1 and CDR2 from the germline V gene are MNHNS and SASEGT. The CDR3 extends over 15 amino acids. Trimming took 0 bases from V and 0 from J, leaving 5 bases between them. The CDR3, as DNA: TGTGCCAGCAGTGAAGCTCGGGCAACTAATGAAAAACTGTTTTTT. It yields the protein CASSEARATNEKLFF.

The chain joins TRBV7-2 to TRBJ1-3; 8 bases match TRBD1. Germline-derived CDR1 and CDR2 are SGHTA and FQGNSA. The CDR3 length is 15 residues. The junction had 8 bases not matched to a gene; V was cut back by 6 bases and J by 4 bases. As DNA, the CDR3 is TGTGCCAGCAGTCCTCTCAGGGGGCCGGGAAACACCATATATTTT. This gives the protein CASSPLRGPGNTIYF.

This clone has a single count. The rearrangement uses TRBV5-1 and TRBJ1-1, with 8 bases fitting TRBD1. The germline CDR1 and CDR2 sequences are SGHRS and YFSETQ. This CDR3 is 15 amino acids long. The ends lost 4 bases at V and 1 base at J; junction bases unmatched: 6. The CDR3 DNA sequence: TGCGCCAGCAGCGAAAGGACAGGGCAGAACACTGAAGCTTTCTTT. Amino acids: CASSERTGQNTEAFF.

V usage is TRBV7-2 and J usage is TRBJ2-7, with D possibly matching TRBD2 (5 bases). V was cut by 3 bases and J by 4 bases, with 13 bases left in between. CDR1 and CDR2 (germline): SGHTA, FQGNSA. This CDR3 contains 14 residues. CDR3 region: CASSLARGSYEQYF. The CDR3 DNA is TGTGCCAGCAGCTTGGCTCGGGGTTCGTACGAGCAGTACTTC.

The rearrangement joins TRBV9 to TRBJ2-2, with 10 bases identical to TRBD2. The germline CDR1 and CDR2 sequences are SGDLS and YYNGEE. V lost 4 bases, J lost 1 base, and 1 base stayed unmatched. CDR3 length: 15 residues. Here the CDR3 DNA reads TGTGCCAGCAGCCGGACTAGCGGGAACACCGGGGAGCTGTTTTTT. Translating it yields CASSRTSGNTGELFF.

This chain uses TRBV29-1 with TRBJ2-3, with TRBD1 as a possible D gene (6 bases). Germline loops: CDR1 SQVTM, CDR2 ANQGSEA. The germline V and J ends were trimmed by 6 bases and 2 bases, with 18 bases remaining between them. The CDR3 contains 15 residues. CDR3 protein: CSVGARLTATDTQYF. Here the CDR3 DNA reads TGCAGCGTGGGGGCCCGACTGACAGCCACAGATACGCAGTATTTT.